A selection of T cell receptor beta chains follows, all from one sample in a study of T-cell reconstitution after alpha-beta-depleted transplantation in children. MiXCR, run by TCRdb on the PCR reads, gives a single entry per CDR3 protein. The sample lists over 200,000 distinct CDR3 sequences, about a sixth occurring once. The source material was PBMCs, mostly from graft donor cells, sampled 360 days after TCRalphabeta/CD19-depleted stem cell transplant. These receptors were taken from a male patient between 2 and 15 years old who had a stem cell transplant for acute lymphoblastic leukemia, so the T cells may come from the graft donor. CDR3s include the opening cysteine and the closing phenylalanine or tryptophan. Fields, in order: clone size, V gene, J gene, D gene, CDR3 protein, CDR3 DNA. The D gene is left open where the match is weak. Clone size, where shown, is once, few, many, or a class for clones that have expanded.

clone size: -; V gene: TRBV12-3/TRBV12-4; J gene: TRBJ2-1; D gene: TRBD2; CDR3 protein: CASSALAGGPPHNEQFF; CDR3 DNA: TGTGCCAGCAGCGCACTAGCGGGGGGGCCCCCCCACAATGAGCAGTTCTTC
clone size: -; V gene: TRBV7-6; J gene: TRBJ2-7; D gene: -; CDR3 protein: CASSLEAAYEQYF; CDR3 DNA: TGTGCCAGCAGCTTAGAGGCAGCCTACGAGCAGTACTTC
clone size: -; V gene: TRBV27; J gene: TRBJ2-1; D gene: -; CDR3 protein: CASSLTIGHEQFF; CDR3 DNA: TGTGCCAGCAGTTTAACTATCGGGCATGAGCAGTTCTTC
clone size: -; V gene: TRBV27; J gene: TRBJ2-1; D gene: TRBD2; CDR3 protein: CASSLNPPLAADEQFF; CDR3 DNA: TGTGCCAGCAGTTTAAACCCTCCTCTAGCGGCGGATGAGCAGTTCTTC
clone size: few; V gene: TRBV11-2; J gene: TRBJ2-1; D gene: -; CDR3 protein: CASSLREIGNEQFF; CDR3 DNA: TGTGCCAGCAGCTTGAGGGAAATCGGCAATGAGCAGTTCTTC
clone size: -; V gene: TRBV5-1; J gene: TRBJ2-3; D gene: -; CDR3 protein: CASSPDPGDTQYF; CDR3 DNA: TGCGCCAGCAGTCCTGACCCGGGGGATACGCAGTATTTT
clone size: -; V gene: TRBV20-1; J gene: TRBJ2-7; D gene: -; CDR3 protein: CSASSPLSRDYEQYF; CDR3 DNA: TGCAGTGCTAGCTCGCCCCTTAGCAGGGACTACGAGCAGTACTTC
clone size: few; V gene: TRBV18; J gene: TRBJ1-1; D gene: -; CDR3 protein: CASSPLAGMNTEAFF; CDR3 DNA: TGTGCCAGCTCACCACTTGCAGGGATGAACACTGAAGCTTTCTTT
clone size: few; V gene: TRBV6-1; J gene: TRBJ1-2; D gene: TRBD1; CDR3 protein: CASSRGDRVYGYTF; CDR3 DNA: TGTGCCAGCAGTAGGGGGGACAGGGTGTATGGCTACACCTTC
clone size: once; V gene: TRBV30; J gene: TRBJ2-5; D gene: -; CDR3 protein: CAWNRGLGQETQYF; CDR3 DNA: TGTGCCTGGAATCGGGGGCTGGGCCAAGAGACCCAGTACTTC
clone size: -; V gene: TRBV24-1; J gene: TRBJ2-3; D gene: -; CDR3 protein: CATSAYSGSHVADTQYF; CDR3 DNA: TGTGCCACCAGTGCTTACTCCGGGTCCCATGTAGCAGATACGCAGTATTTT
clone size: few; V gene: TRBV20-1; J gene: TRBJ2-7; D gene: -; CDR3 protein: CSARQDYEQYF; CDR3 DNA: TGCAGTGCCAGACAGGACTACGAGCAGTACTTC
clone size: -; V gene: TRBV12-3/TRBV12-4; J gene: TRBJ2-1; D gene: -; CDR3 protein: CASSLDSFDEQFF; CDR3 DNA: TGTGCCAGCAGCCTGGACAGTTTTGATGAGCAGTTCTTC
clone size: few; V gene: TRBV4-1; J gene: TRBJ1-1; D gene: -; CDR3 protein: CASSPRVEGNTEAFF; CDR3 DNA: TGCGCCAGCAGCCCCAGGGTAGAGGGGAACACTGAAGCTTTCTTT
clone size: -; V gene: TRBV12-3/TRBV12-4; J gene: TRBJ2-3; D gene: -; CDR3 protein: CASTWMRGHTDTQYF; CDR3 DNA: TGTGCCAGCACATGGATGCGGGGGCATACAGATACGCAGTATTTT
clone size: few; V gene: TRBV12-3/TRBV12-4; J gene: TRBJ2-7; D gene: -; CDR3 protein: CASSLVGGHRDEQYF; CDR3 DNA: TGTGCCAGCAGTTTAGTGGGAGGACATCGGGACGAGCAGTACTTC